Below, 6 T cell receptor beta chains from the same sample are listed, as sequenced in a study of blood T cell repertoires in COVID-19. The data were produced by immunoSEQ multiplex PCR, yet TCRdb's version contains in-frame clones alone and is incomplete. The table records about 130,000 clones, about 80% of them present only once. Input material: PBMCs or T cells enriched from blood (not recorded which). These receptors came from a man aged 45-60 years who had recovered from COVID-19.

V and J are TRBV7-3 and TRBJ1-1; D gene ambiguous. Germline values: CDR1 SGHTA, CDR2 FQGTGA. The CDR3 runs to 13 residues. Trimming cost V 5 bases and J 1 base, with 8 bases left between them. The CDR3: CASSTQRNTEAFF. The DNA of the CDR3 is TGTGCCAGCAGCACACAGAGGAACACTGAAGCTTTCTTT.

This clone was seen many times. The chain couples TRBV12-3 or TRBV12-4 to TRBJ1-1; D possibly corresponds to TRBD1 (6 bases). V dropped 6 bases and J dropped 10 bases, with 15 bases sitting between them. This CDR3 spans 12 amino acids. CDR3 nucleotides: TGTGCCAGCAGCCTATACGCGGGGGCAGCTTTCTTT. Residues: CASSLYAGAAFF.

This clone came up a few times. The chain links TRBV9 to TRBJ2-7; D gene ambiguous. V lost 3 bases to trimming and J lost 6 bases, with 10 bases between them. The CDR3 spans 12 residues. Per germline, CDR1 SGDLS and CDR2 YYNGEE. Here the CDR3 DNA reads TGTGCCAGCAGCGGAGACTTGGGCGAGCAGTACTTC. Translating it yields CASSGDLGEQYF.

The chain couples TRBV11-3 to TRBJ1-5, with a tentative D call TRBD1 (5 bases). The germline CDR1 and CDR2 sequences are SGHNT and YENEEA. CDR3 length: 16 amino acids. The germline V and J ends were trimmed by 5 bases and 6 bases, with 20 bases remaining between them. The CDR3 region has the DNA TGTGCCAGCAGCGCCCGACAGTGGGTTTTTAGTCAGCCCCAGCATTTT. Translating gives CASSARQWVFSQPQHF.

CDR3 in amino acids: CASSYQDSTYGYTF. The CDR3, as DNA: TGTGCCAGCAGTTACCAGGATTCCACCTATGGCTACACCTTC. The J gene is TRBJ1-2, the V gene TRBV6-6; no reliable D call. Per the germline V gene, CDR1 is MNHNY and CDR2 is SVGAGI (reference sequence). The CDR3 is made up of 14 amino acids. The V end lost 2 bases, the J end lost 4 bases, and 11 bases lay between the germline ends.

The gene calls are TRBV28 and TRBJ1-2; perhaps TRBD1 as D (5 bases). V lost 7 bases to trimming and J lost 8 bases, with 14 bases between them. The CDR3 totals 12 residues. Germline-derived CDR1 and CDR2 are MDHEN and SYDVKM. The CDR3 DNA is TGTGCCAGCATCCCGGGGGGTGGAGGCTACACCTTC. It is translated as CASIPGGGGYTF.